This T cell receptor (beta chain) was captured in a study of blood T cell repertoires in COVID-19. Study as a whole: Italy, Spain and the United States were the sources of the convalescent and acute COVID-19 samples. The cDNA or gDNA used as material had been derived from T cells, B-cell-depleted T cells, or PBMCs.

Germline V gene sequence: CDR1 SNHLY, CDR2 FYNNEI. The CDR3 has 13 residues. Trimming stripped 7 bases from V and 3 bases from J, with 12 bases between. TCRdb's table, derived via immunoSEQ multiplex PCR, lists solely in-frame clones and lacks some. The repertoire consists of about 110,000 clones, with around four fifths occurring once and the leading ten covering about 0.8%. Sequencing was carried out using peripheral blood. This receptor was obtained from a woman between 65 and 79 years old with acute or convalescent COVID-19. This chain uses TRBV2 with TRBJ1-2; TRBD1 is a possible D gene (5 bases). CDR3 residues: CASTQGRDYGYTF. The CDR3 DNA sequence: TGTGCCAGCACTCAGGGCCGTGACTATGGCTACACCTTC.